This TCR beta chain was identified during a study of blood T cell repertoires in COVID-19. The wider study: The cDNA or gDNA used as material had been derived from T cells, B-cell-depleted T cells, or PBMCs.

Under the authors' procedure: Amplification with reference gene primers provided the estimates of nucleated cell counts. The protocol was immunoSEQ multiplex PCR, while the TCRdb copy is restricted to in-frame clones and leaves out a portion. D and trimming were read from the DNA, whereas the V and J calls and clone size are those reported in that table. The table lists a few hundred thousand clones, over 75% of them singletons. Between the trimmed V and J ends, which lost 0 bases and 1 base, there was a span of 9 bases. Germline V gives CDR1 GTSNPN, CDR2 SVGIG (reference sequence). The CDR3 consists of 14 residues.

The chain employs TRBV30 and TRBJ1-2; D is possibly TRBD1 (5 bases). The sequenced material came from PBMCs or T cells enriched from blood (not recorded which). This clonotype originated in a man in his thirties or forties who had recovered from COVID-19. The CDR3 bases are TGTGCCTGGAGTGTTTACAGGATTAACTATGGCTACACCTTC. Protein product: CAWSVYRINYGYTF.